Listed here are 16 T cell receptor beta chains from one sample, sequenced in a study of blood T cell repertoires in COVID-19. Measured with immunoSEQ multiplex PCR; TCRdb has only the in-frame clones, and not every one. The sample has about 240,000 clones; 86% are singletons. Input material: PBMCs or T cells enriched from blood (not recorded which). The receptors here all came from a woman aged 40 to 49 with acute COVID-19.

The chain links TRBV6-5 to TRBJ1-2, with D possibly being TRBD1 (6 bases). The germline V and J ends were trimmed by 0 bases and 6 bases, with 17 bases remaining between them. The CDR3 is made up of 16 amino acids. Germline V gene data show CDR1 as MNHEY and CDR2 as SVGAGI. The CDR3 is CASSYSAEAYRDGYTF. The CDR3 nucleotides are TGTGCCAGCAGTTACTCAGCCGAGGCCTACAGGGATGGCTACACCTTC.

The V gene is TRBV11-3, the J gene TRBJ2-1; 10 positions agree with TRBD2. The V gene's germline CDR1 is SGHNT and CDR2 YENEEA. The J segment lost 14 bases and the V segment lost 0 bases, leaving 4 bases of the junction unmatched. CDR3 length: 13 residues. The CDR3 loop reads CASSLEAGGPEFF. The CDR3 DNA sequence: TGTGCCAGCAGCTTAGAAGCGGGAGGGCCCGAGTTCTTC. The variable domain in full, completed from reference TRBV11-3 and TRBJ2-1, reads EAGVVQSPRYKIIEKKQPVAFWCNPISGHNTLYWYLQNLGQGPELLIRYENEEAVDDSQLPKDRFSAERLKGVDSTLKIQPAELGDSAVYLCASSLEAGGPEFFGPGTRLTVL.

The chain links TRBV11-2 to TRBJ2-1, with 12 bases identical to TRBD2. J gave up 4 bases and V 4 bases, and 5 bases lay outside the gene matches. The CDR3 is 16 residues long. Germline loops: CDR1 SGHAT, CDR2 FQNNGV. The CDR3 spells CASSSQTSGSYNEQFF. CDR3 DNA: TGTGCCAGCAGCTCACAGACTAGCGGGAGTTACAATGAGCAGTTCTTC.

CDR3 region: CASSEYRTSGRGGELFF. The CDR3 DNA sequence: TGTGCCAGCAGCGAATACCGGACTAGCGGGAGGGGCGGGGAGCTGTTTTTT. This chain uses TRBV3-1 (or the pseudogene TRBV3-2) with TRBJ2-2, with 15 bases matching TRBD2. Trimming cost V 5 bases and J 7 bases; bases outside gene matches: 8. Germline assignment: CDR1 LGHDT and CDR2 YNNKEL (reference sequence). The CDR3 has 17 amino acids.

This chain links TRBV27 with TRBJ2-3; TRBD2 might be the D (6 bases). CDR1 is MNHEY, CDR2 SMNVEV, per germline (reference sequence). The CDR3 is 15 amino acids. Trimming stripped 3 bases from V and 3 bases from J, with 13 bases between. Written as DNA, the CDR3 is TGTGCCAGCAGTTTGGGGCGGGGAAGAACAGATACGCAGTATTTT. It codes for CASSLGRGRTDTQYF.

This chain links TRBV5-1 with TRBJ2-2; D may be TRBD1 (6 bases). Germline loops: CDR1 SGHRS, CDR2 YFSETQ. V was shortened by 0 bases and J by 5 bases, with 11 bases between the two germline ends. The CDR3 runs to 15 residues. The CDR3 DNA sequence: TGCGCCAGCAGCTTGGTGGGGGCGAGGACCGGGGAGCTGTTTTTT. Translation gives CASSLVGARTGELFF.

The CDR3 is CATSSGNSNQPQHF. The CDR3 nucleotides read TGTGCCACCAGTTCCGGTAATAGCAATCAGCCCCAGCATTTT. J is TRBJ1-5 and V is TRBV24-1; no definite D call. The CDR3 has 14 amino acids. Germline V CDR1 and CDR2: KGHDR, SFDVKD. Trimming removed 6 bases from V and 0 bases from J, with 8 bases in between.

V and J are TRBV18 and TRBJ1-2; D not resolved. The germline CDR1 and CDR2 sequences are KGHSH and LQKENI. This CDR3 spans 16 amino acids. V was trimmed by 3 bases and J by 8 bases, leaving 22 bases between them. The CDR3, as DNA: TGTGCCAGCTCACCGACTACCGAGCAGCTCCCCTCCGGCTACACCTTC. Amino acid sequence: CASSPTTEQLPSGYTF.

Only one count was recorded for this clone. CDR3 sequence (DNA): TGTGCCAGCAAACCTCGGGACAGGGTAACATACGAGCAGTACTTC. Amino acid sequence: CASKPRDRVTYEQYF. The rearrangement joins TRBV19 to TRBJ2-7, with 9 bases aligning to TRBD1. The CDR3 sequence is 15 residues long. Germline V gene lookup returns CDR1 LNHDA and CDR2 SQIVND (reference sequence). The J segment lost 4 bases and the V segment lost 9 bases, leaving 13 bases of the junction unmatched.

The genes are TRBV4-1 and TRBJ2-5, with D perhaps matching TRBD1 (5 bases). CDR1 is MGHRA, CDR2 YSYEKL, per germline. CDR3 size: 16 residues. Trimming removed 0 bases from V and 7 bases from J, with 18 bases in between. The CDR3 bases are TGCGCCAGCAGCCAAGAGGCGACACTACCTCAGGGGACCCAGTACTTC. Translation gives CASSQEATLPQGTQYF.

This clone showed up just a few times. For the CDR3, the DNA is TGTGCCAGCAGCCAAGGAGACTGGGTCTACGAGCAGTACTTC. It specifies CASSQGDWVYEQYF. The V gene is TRBV3-1 (or the pseudogene TRBV3-2), the J gene TRBJ2-7; D is undetermined. V lost 1 base and J lost 3, with 10 bases in between. CDR1 is LGHDT, CDR2 YNNKEL, per germline (reference sequence). The CDR3 extends over 14 amino acids.

The CDR3 protein is CASSYSGNYGYTF. The CDR3, as DNA: TGTGCCAGCAGTTATTCGGGGAACTATGGCTACACCTTC. The chain couples TRBV6-5 to TRBJ1-2, with unresolved D. Trimming removed 3 bases from V and 2 bases from J, with 7 bases in between. Germline lookup yields CDR1 MNHEY and CDR2 SVGAGI. This CDR3 has 13 residues.

The V call is TRBV7-2, the J call TRBJ1-5; 7 nucleotides align to TRBD1. Germline V gene lookup returns CDR1 SGHTA and CDR2 FQGNSA. The CDR3 has 14 residues. Trimming cost V 5 bases and J 6 bases; bases outside gene matches: 7. The CDR3, as DNA: TGTGCCAGCAGCCCTAGACAGGGAGGTCAGCCCCAGCATTTT. This encodes CASSPRQGGQPQHF.

Remarks on this clone: One end of the junction does not line up with germline, which may come from a read error. This chain connects TRBV7-7 to TRBJ2-1, with 9 positions matching TRBD2. The CDR3 extends over 16 amino acids. CDR1 is SSHAT, CDR2 FNYEAQ, per germline (reference sequence). The CDR3 DNA is TGTGCTAGCAGCTTATATATAGCGGGAGTTGGGAATGAGCAGTTCTTC. Protein: CASSLYIAGVGNEQFF.

This chain's CDR3 is CASSGLAGGPDEQFF. Here the CDR3 DNA reads TGTGCCAGCAGCGGACTAGCGGGAGGGCCCGATGAGCAGTTCTTC. The chain links TRBV6-5 to TRBJ2-1; 15 bases agree with TRBD2. V shed 6 bases, J shed 8 bases, and the junction held 5 bases outside the gene matches. Germline V lookup: CDR1 MNHEY, CDR2 SVGAGI. The CDR3 length is 15 residues.

The V gene is TRBV19, the J gene TRBJ1-2; weak D call: TRBD1 (6 bases). Germline V gives CDR1 LNHDA, CDR2 SQIVND (reference sequence). This CDR3 has 13 residues. V was trimmed by 6 bases and J by 6 bases, leaving 14 bases between them. CDR3 sequence reads: CASRLGAIDGYTF. Here the CDR3 DNA reads TGTGCCAGTAGATTGGGGGCGATTGATGGCTACACCTTC.